This T cell receptor beta chain is from a study of blood T cell repertoires in COVID-19. In the study overall: Sites across the United States, Italy and Spain contributed samples from acute and convalescent COVID-19.

How the authors handled the data: Reference gene primer amplification gave nucleated cell count estimates. The repertoire was sequenced with immunoSEQ multiplex PCR; TCRdb's copy has only in-frame clones and lacks some. V, J and clone size are those of that table, while D and trimming were read from the DNA. The sample records about 160,000 clones, approximately 85% being singletons. Trimming removed 0 bases at V and 3 bases at J, with 9 bases between. The CDR3 has 15 amino acids. CDR1 SGHNT and CDR2 YYREEE come from the germline V gene (reference sequence). The sequence came from a man in his fifties or sixties who had recovered from COVID-19. The chain uses TRBV5-4 and TRBJ2-2, with D possibly being TRBD1 (6 bases). The source material was peripheral blood. This chain's CDR3 is CASSLDRDHTGELFF. The CDR3 DNA sequence: TGTGCCAGCAGCTTGGACAGGGACCACACCGGGGAGCTGTTTTTT.